Described below is a single T cell receptor beta chain sequence and its context. The data are from a study of blood T cell repertoires in COVID-19. On the study more broadly: Specimens from acute and convalescent COVID-19 originated in the United States, Italy and Spain. PBMCs, B-cell-depleted T cells, or T cells were the source of the cDNA or gDNA that made up the material.

Methods used by the authors: Reference gene primer amplification in the assay estimated nucleated cell counts. Sequencing used immunoSEQ multiplex PCR; TCRdb keeps in-frame clones, though not all of them. That table supplies the V and J calls and clone size; D and trimming were determined from the DNA. The data hold 200,000 to 300,000 clones, with roughly 84% observed a single time. The CDR3 totals 16 residues. Trimming cost V 5 bases and J 9 bases, with 25 bases left between them. Germline lookup yields CDR1 SGHVS and CDR2 FNYEAQ. The genes are TRBV7-6 and TRBJ2-5; the D gene is possibly TRBD2 (6 bases). Sequencing was done on a sample of peripheral blood. This receptor was identified in a human donor in a cohort sampled during active COVID-19. CDR3 residues: CASSPTTPSVQGAQYF. As DNA, the CDR3 is TGTGCCAGCAGCCCTACCACTCCTAGCGTCCAAGGGGCCCAGTACTTC.